Below, 20 T cell receptor beta chains from the same sample are listed, as sequenced in a study of patients and donors after allogeneic stem cell transplantation. TCRdb reanalysed the RT-PCR reads using MiXCR and keeps one entry per CDR3 protein. The sample lists 800,000 to 1,000,000 distinct CDR3 sequences, around 17% occurring once. Sequencing was performed on blood, either unsorted or a sorted T cell fraction (not recorded which). The receptors originated from a human donor who was either an allogeneic HSCT recipient or a stem cell or donor lymphocyte infusion donor (not recorded which). It is not recorded whose cells these are; they may come from a transplant donor.

This clonotype has just a few counts. The chain carries TRBV3-1 and TRBJ1-1; D is ambiguous. Deletions cut 1 base from V and 6 bases from J, with 9 bases between. The CDR3 length is 13 residues. Germline lookup yields CDR1 LGHDT and CDR2 YNNKEL (reference sequence). In DNA form, the CDR3 reads TGTGCCAGCAGCCAAGCCCCTCTTTCTGAAGCTTTCTTT. It specifies CASSQAPLSEAFF.

The chain recombines TRBV5-1 with TRBJ1-4; 8 nucleotides agree with TRBD1. The CDR3 runs to 15 residues. The germline V gene encodes CDR1 SGHRS and CDR2 YFSETQ. V dropped 3 bases and J dropped 8; count of bases not matched to a gene: 9. DNA for the CDR3: TGCGCCAGCAGCTCAAATGACAGGGGAGGAGAAAAACTGTTTTTT. It yields the protein CASSSNDRGGEKLFF.

In its sample, this clonotype was seen a few times. This chain connects TRBV20-1 to TRBJ1-2, with D possibly TRBD1 on 5 matching bases. The CDR3 loop spans 13 amino acids. CDR1 and CDR2 from the germline V gene are DFQATT and SNEGSKA (reference sequence). Trimming cost V 0 bases and J 8 bases, with 13 bases left between them. The CDR3 reads CSARDLGGRGYTF. In DNA form, the CDR3 reads TGCAGTGCTAGAGATCTTGGGGGAAGAGGCTACACCTTC.

CDR3 sequence reads: CASSEQDIYEQYF. The CDR3 bases are TGTGCCAGCAGTGAACAGGACATCTACGAGCAGTACTTC. The gene calls are TRBV25-1 and TRBJ2-7; a possible D gene is TRBD1 (5 bases). This CDR3 contains 13 residues. Germline CDR1 is MGHDK and CDR2 is SYGVNS. V lost 2 bases to trimming and J lost 3 bases, with 8 bases between them.

This clonotype has a handful of counts. For the CDR3, the DNA is TGCGCCAGCAGCCCTTTAGATCGGGCCTACGAGCAGTACTTC. Protein sequence: CASSPLDRAYEQYF. The V call is TRBV5-1, the J call TRBJ2-7; unclear D gene. Trimming left V 4 bases short and J 2 bases short, with 13 bases between. This CDR3 is built from 14 residues. Per the germline V gene, CDR1 is SGHRS and CDR2 is YFSETQ.

The chain recombines TRBV12-3 or TRBV12-4 with TRBJ1-4; no clear D. The CDR3 consists of 14 residues. The germline V and J ends were trimmed by 0 bases and 7 bases, with 9 bases remaining between them. In DNA form, the CDR3 reads TGTGCCAGCAGTTTAGCTGGTCCGGGTGAAAAACTGTTTTTT. Residues: CASSLAGPGEKLFF.

The J gene is TRBJ1-6, the V gene TRBV4-3; a possible D gene is TRBD1 (5 bases). Per germline, CDR1 LGHNA and CDR2 YSLEER. V was cut by 4 bases and J by 6 bases, with 10 bases left in between. The CDR3 is 14 residues long. The DNA for the CDR3 is TGCGCCAGCAGCCGGACTGACAGTAATTCACCCCTCCACTTT. Residues: CASSRTDSNSPLHF.

This clonotype was seen a few times. The chain couples TRBV25-1 to TRBJ1-2; D uncertain. The CDR3 loop spans 13 amino acids. The V end lost 2 bases, the J end lost 1 base, and 5 bases lay between the germline ends. Germline CDR1 and CDR2: MGHDK and SYGVNS. The DNA of the CDR3 is TGTGCCAGCAGTGAACGGAATAACTATGGCTACACCTTC. Protein: CASSERNNYGYTF.

This CDR3 reads CASNTPGTGYEQYF. CDR3 DNA: TGTGCCAGCAATACCCCCGGGACAGGTTACGAGCAGTACTTC. The J gene is TRBJ2-7, the V gene TRBV6-2 or TRBV6-3, with TRBD1 identical over 8 bases. The CDR3 runs to 14 residues. V trimming: 7 bases; J trimming: 4 bases; junction bases outside the gene matches: 9. The germline gives CDR1 MNHEY, CDR2 SVGEGT.

This clonotype was seen ten or more times. The gene calls are TRBV12-3 or TRBV12-4 and TRBJ2-7; D not certain. This CDR3 has 15 amino acids. V was cut by 7 bases and J by 0 bases, with 16 bases left in between. As DNA, the CDR3 is TGTGCCAGCACCTTCTCCTATGGTGGCTCCTACGAGCAGTACTTC. It specifies CASTFSYGGSYEQYF.

This clonotype was counted only a few times. V gene TRBV19 combines with J gene TRBJ2-3, with 7 bases that match TRBD2. The germline CDR1 and CDR2 sequences are LNHDA and SQIVND (reference sequence). The CDR3 runs to 14 residues. V gave up 6 bases and J gave up 3 bases; unmatched junction bases: 6. The CDR3 DNA reads as TGTGCCAGTAGCAATCCTAGCGGAACAGATACGCAGTATTTT. Amino acid sequence: CASSNPSGTDTQYF. The entire variable domain, with the rest obtained from reference TRBV19 and TRBJ2-3, is as follows: DGGITQSPKYLFRKEGQNVTLSCEQNLNHDAMYWYRQDPGQGLRLIYYSQIVNDFQKGDIAEGYSVSREKKESFPLTVTSAQKNPTAFYLCASSNPSGTDTQYFGPGTRLTVL.

In this sample, this clonotype turned up a few times. In nucleotides, the CDR3 is TGTGCCAGCAGCTCCGATTCCAGGGGGAGTATGAACACTGAAGCTTTCTTT. Its translation is CASSSDSRGSMNTEAFF. The chain combines TRBV7-9 with TRBJ1-1; the match to TRBD1 covers 7 bases. The CDR3 totals 17 residues. Germline V lookup: CDR1 SEHNR, CDR2 FQNEAQ (reference sequence). V lost 4 bases to trimming and J lost 0 bases; unmatched junction nucleotides: 11. Supplemented by reference TRBV7-9 and TRBJ1-1, the full variable domain reads DTGVSQNPRHKITKRGQNVTFRCDPISEHNRLYWYRQTLGQGPEFLTYFQNEAQLEKSRLLSDRFSAERPKGSFSTLEIQRTEQGDSAMYLCASSSDSRGSMNTEAFFGQGTRLTVV.

This clonotype was observed a few times. CDR3 loop: CASRRGGEQFF. The CDR3 bases are TGTGCCAGCAGGCGTGGGGGTGAGCAGTTCTTC. The chain recombines TRBV7-2 with TRBJ2-1; D might be TRBD1 or TRBD2, each matching 5 bases. The germline V gene encodes CDR1 SGHTA and CDR2 FQGNSA. The V and J ends lost 6 bases and 9 bases respectively, with 9 bases between them. CDR3 length equals 11 residues.

This chain connects TRBV2 to TRBJ1-1, with D perhaps TRBD1 (5 bases). V was trimmed by 4 bases and J by 1 base, leaving 13 bases between them. Germline V gene lookup returns CDR1 SNHLY and CDR2 FYNNEI. The CDR3 totals 15 residues. This CDR3 is CASSAAGTANTEAFF. The CDR3 DNA is TGTGCCAGCAGTGCCGCCGGGACGGCGAACACTGAAGCTTTCTTT.

The chain uses TRBV29-1 and TRBJ2-1; 15 bases map to TRBD2. The trim removed 7 bases at V and 10 bases at J, leaving 5 bases unmatched. This CDR3 has 13 amino acids. In germline, CDR1 is SQVTM, CDR2 ANQGSEA. CDR3 sequence reads: CSGTSGGAVEQFF. CDR3 nucleotides: TGCAGCGGGACTAGCGGGGGGGCAGTGGAGCAGTTCTTC.

The chain joins TRBV18 to TRBJ1-2; D gene ambiguous. Germline loops: CDR1 KGHSH, CDR2 LQKENI. The germline V and J ends were trimmed by 0 bases and 8 bases, with 13 bases remaining between them. CDR3 length: 14 amino acids. As DNA, the CDR3 is TGTGCCAGCTCACCACCGGATTCGCCGCGGGGCTACACCTTC. It is translated as CASSPPDSPRGYTF.

The chain has TRBV4-1 and TRBJ1-1; D is unclear. There are 14 residues in the CDR3. Trimming pared 0 bases from V and 6 bases from J, leaving 11 bases between. The germline gives CDR1 MGHRA, CDR2 YSYEKL. CDR3 coding DNA: TGCGCCAGCAGCCAAGAACTCCCAAGCCCTGAAGCTTTCTTT. Its protein is CASSQELPSPEAFF.

The V call is TRBV5-1, the J call TRBJ2-5; no reliable D call. The CDR3 contains 14 residues. Germline values: CDR1 SGHRS, CDR2 YFSETQ. Trimming pared 4 bases from V and 4 bases from J, leaving 14 bases between. The CDR3 loop reads CASSITAPIETQYF. In nucleotides, the CDR3 is TGCGCCAGCAGCATAACAGCCCCGATAGAGACCCAGTACTTC. Drawing the rest from reference TRBV5-1 and TRBJ2-5, the complete variable domain is KAGVTQTPRYLIKTRGQQVTLSCSPISGHRSVSWYQQTPGQGLQFLFEYFSETQRNKGNFPGRFSGRQFSNSRSEMNVSTLELGDSALYLCASSITAPIETQYFGPGTRLLVL.

The chain uses TRBV7-2 and TRBJ2-7, with a weak D call TRBD2 (6 bases). V gave up 4 bases and J gave up 4 bases, with 23 bases separating them. Per the germline V gene, CDR1 is SGHTA and CDR2 is FQGNSA. This CDR3 is built from 17 residues. CDR3: CASSSPRGSGLLYEQYF. CDR3 nucleotide sequence: TGTGCCAGCAGCTCACCGCGGGGTAGCGGCCTCTTATACGAGCAGTACTTC.

This sequence joins TRBV27 and TRBJ1-2; possible D gene TRBD1, 6 bases. Germline CDR1 and CDR2: MNHEY and SMNVEV (reference sequence). The V end was cut by 3 bases, the J end by 8 bases, with 19 bases between. This CDR3 is 15 amino acids long. The DNA of the CDR3 is TGTGCCAGCAGTTTTGGTTTAGGGGGGGCGCGGGGCTACACCTTC. This gives the protein CASSFGLGGARGYTF.